The next 30 T cell receptor beta chains were all read from a single sample in a study of blood T cell repertoires in COVID-19 (dated by TCRdb to about 2020). Receptor libraries were prepared by the immunoSEQ multiplex PCR assay. TCRdb re-hosts the immuneACCESS table, in-frame sequences only. Its copies lack some clones; in the studies checked, an unresolved V gene accounts for under half of them, and the cause for the rest is not known. Present in this sample are roughly 32,000 clones, 90% of which were seen just once. The top ten clonotypes cover under 25% of the sample. Sequenced input: peripheral blood. The receptors derive from an elderly man with acute or convalescent COVID-19.

The V gene is TRBV10-3, the J gene TRBJ2-5; maybe TRBD2 (7 bases). Germline CDR1 and CDR2: ENHRY and SYGVKD. The CDR3 runs 17 residues. V lost 3 bases and J lost 8, with 25 bases in between. CDR3 coding DNA: TGTGCCATCAGTGACTCGACCCCCAGTGGGGGGGCCGAAACCCAGTACTTC. Its translation is CAISDSTPSGGAETQYF.

This clone turned up a few times. V usage is TRBV28 and J usage is TRBJ2-5; the D is unclear. The CDR3 loop spans 14 amino acids. CDR1 is MDHEN, CDR2 SYDVKM, per germline. The V gene lost 3 bases and the J gene lost 0 bases, with 8 bases spanning the gap. CDR3 sequence reads: CASSFQWYQETQYF. As DNA, the CDR3 is TGTGCCAGCAGTTTTCAGTGGTACCAAGAGACCCAGTACTTC.

This chain connects TRBV19 to TRBJ2-4, with D maybe TRBD2 (5 bases). The CDR3 spans 16 residues. In germline, CDR1 is LNHDA, CDR2 SQIVND (reference sequence). Trimming stripped 3 bases from V and 0 bases from J, with 12 bases between. The CDR3: CASSMGRQLAKNIQYF. DNA for the CDR3: TGTGCCAGTAGTATGGGGAGACAACTAGCCAAAAACATTCAGTACTTC.

V usage is TRBV3-1 (or the pseudogene TRBV3-2) and J usage is TRBJ2-7; D may be TRBD1 (6 bases). This CDR3 is built from 15 residues. Germline values: CDR1 LGHDT, CDR2 YNNKEL (reference sequence). With 2 bases removed from V and 3 bases from J, the gap between germline ends came to 14 bases. CDR3 residues: CASSQRVTGFYEQYF. Here the CDR3 DNA reads TGTGCCAGCAGCCAAAGGGTGACAGGATTCTACGAGCAGTACTTC.

The chain recombines TRBV15 with TRBJ2-6, with 8 bases aligning to TRBD1. V trimming: 5 bases; J trimming: 10 bases; junction bases outside the gene matches: 4. The CDR3 consists of 13 residues. CDR1 and CDR2 (germline): LNHNV, YYDKDF (reference sequence). CDR3 sequence: CATSADRENVLTF. CDR3 bases: TGTGCCACCAGCGCGGACAGGGAGAACGTCCTGACTTTC.

This clone was detected only once. The V and J genes are TRBV15 and TRBJ1-3; D remains unclear. CDR1 is LNHNV and CDR2 is YYDKDF in the germline V gene (reference sequence). V lost 0 bases and J lost 0, with 9 bases in between. The CDR3 sequence is 16 residues long. CDR3 nucleotides: TGTGCCACCAGCAGAGATCCCAGTTCCTCTGGAAACACCATATATTTT. Protein product: CATSRDPSSSGNTIYF.

This chain uses TRBV27 with TRBJ1-2, with 11 bases lining up with TRBD1. Trimming took 2 bases from V and 5 from J; bases not matched to a gene: 7. The CDR3 is 16 residues long. CDR1 is MNHEY, CDR2 SMNVEV, per germline (reference sequence). The DNA of the CDR3 is TGTGCCAGCAGTTTAGGAGGGACAGGGGGTATTTATGGCTACACCTTC. Translating gives CASSLGGTGGIYGYTF.

The chain joins TRBV10-3 to TRBJ2-1, with 11 bases fitting TRBD2. CDR1 is ENHRY and CDR2 is SYGVKD in the germline V gene. V was clipped by 2 bases and J by 10 bases; unmatched bases: 7. The CDR3 is made up of 15 amino acids. Written as DNA, the CDR3 is TGTGCCATCAGTGAGCCAGGGTTAGCGGGGGGGGAGCAGTTCTTC. Translating gives CAISEPGLAGGEQFF.

CDR3 amino acids: CASSPGQGNRNSPLHF. The DNA for the CDR3 is TGTGCCAGCTCACCGGGACAGGGGAATAGAAATTCACCCCTCCACTTT. J is TRBJ1-6 and V is TRBV18; 10 nucleotides match TRBD1. From germline, CDR1 is KGHSH and CDR2 LQKENI. The CDR3 runs 16 residues. V shed 3 bases, J shed 7 bases, and the junction held 6 bases outside the gene matches. The variable domain in full, completed from reference TRBV18 and TRBJ1-6, reads NAGVMQNPRHLVRRRGQEARLRCSPMKGHSHVYWYRQLPEEGLKFMVYLQKENIIDESGMPKERFSAEFPKEGPSILRIQQVVRGDSAAYFCASSPGQGNRNSPLHFGNGTRLTVT.

The chain recombines TRBV7-8 with TRBJ2-7; 7 bases match TRBD1. CDR1 is SGHVS and CDR2 is FQNEAQ in the germline V gene. The CDR3 covers 14 residues. V dropped 0 bases and J dropped 4; count of bases not matched to a gene: 3. CDR3 residues: CASSLAQGVYEQYF. DNA for the CDR3: TGTGCCAGCAGCTTAGCGCAGGGGGTTTACGAGCAGTACTTC.

The count of this clone is one. V and J are TRBV5-1 and TRBJ2-6; D is uncertain. Germline V lookup: CDR1 SGHRS, CDR2 YFSETQ. CDR3 length: 15 amino acids. V dropped 0 bases and J dropped 0 bases, with 4 bases sitting between them. CDR3 bases: TGCGCCAGCAGCTTGGGTCACTCTGGGGCCAACGTCCTGACTTTC. Amino acid sequence: CASSLGHSGANVLTF.

J is TRBJ1-3 and V is TRBV7-9; 7 bases agree with TRBD1. Germline CDR1 and CDR2: SEHNR and FQNEAQ (reference sequence). V dropped 6 bases and J dropped 7; count of bases not matched to a gene: 6. The CDR3 extends over 13 amino acids. The CDR3: CASSSDRANTIYF. The CDR3 DNA reads as TGTGCCAGCAGTTCCGACAGGGCCAACACCATATATTTT.

Only one count was recorded for this clone. This chain connects TRBV13 to TRBJ2-3, with D possibly TRBD2 on 6 matching bases. The CDR3 covers 16 residues. Germline values: CDR1 PRHDT, CDR2 FYEKMQ (reference sequence). Trimming pared 0 bases from V and 2 bases from J, leaving 12 bases between. The CDR3 DNA is TGTGCCAGCAGCTTAGGATACGGGAGTATCACAGATACGCAGTATTTT. Protein sequence: CASSLGYGSITDTQYF. The whole variable domain, filled in from reference TRBV13 and TRBJ2-3, reads AAGVIQSPRHLIKEKRETATLKCYPIPRHDTVYWYQQGPGQDPQFLISFYEKMQSDKGSIPDRFSAQQFSDYHSELNMSSLELGDSALYFCASSLGYGSITDTQYFGPGTRLTVL.

This clone ranks as medium-sized. The CDR3 protein is CASSPRRPNTEAFF. The CDR3 region has the DNA TGTGCCAGCAGTCCCCGGAGGCCGAACACTGAAGCTTTCTTT. V and J are TRBV27 and TRBJ1-1; D uncertain. V lost 5 bases to trimming and J lost 1 base, with 11 bases between them. The CDR3 runs 14 residues. CDR1 and CDR2 from the germline V gene are MNHEY and SMNVEV (reference sequence).

The J gene is TRBJ2-2, the V gene TRBV9, with 8 bases aligning to TRBD1. V was clipped by 3 bases and J by 4 bases; unmatched bases: 5. In germline, CDR1 is SGDLS, CDR2 YYNGEE. The length of the CDR3 is 15 residues. CDR3 sequence: CASSGSTGGTGELFF. In DNA, the CDR3 is TGTGCCAGCAGCGGGTCTACAGGGGGCACCGGGGAGCTGTTTTTT. Based on the CDR3 plus reference TRBV9 and TRBJ2-2, the full variable domain is DSGVTQTPKHLITATGQRVTLRCSPRSGDLSVYWYQQSLDQGLQFLIQYYNGEERAKGNILERFSAQQFPDLHSELNLSSLELGDSALYFCASSGSTGGTGELFFGEGSRLTVL.

The rearrangement uses TRBV5-4 and TRBJ1-1, with unresolved D. CDR1 SGHNT and CDR2 YYREEE come from the germline V gene (reference sequence). V lost 0 bases to trimming and J lost 2 bases, with 8 bases between them. The CDR3 is 14 residues long. The CDR3 protein is CASSLETHNTEAFF. CDR3 nucleotide sequence: TGTGCCAGCAGCTTGGAAACACATAACACTGAAGCTTTCTTT. The full variable domain, with the rest looked up from reference TRBV5-4 and TRBJ1-1, is ETGVTQSPTHLIKTRGQQVTLRCSSQSGHNTVSWYQQALGQGPQFIFQYYREEENGRGNFPPRFSGLQFPNYSSELNVNALELDDSALYLCASSLETHNTEAFFGQGTRLTVV.

The CDR3 DNA is TGTGCCAGCAGTCCCCTGGGTGGGGGCAATAATTCACCCCTCCACTTT. It specifies CASSPLGGGNNSPLHF. The chain employs TRBV6-6 and TRBJ1-6; D possibly corresponds to TRBD1 (6 bases). Germline CDR1 MNHNY, CDR2 SVGAGI (reference sequence). Trimming took off 5 bases at V and 5 bases at J, with 16 bases between the two ends. The CDR3 sequence is 16 residues long.

This clone was found a few times. This chain connects TRBV7-9 to TRBJ2-2, with TRBD2 identical over 12 bases. Trimming at V came to 4 bases and at J to 5 bases, leaving 2 bases not matched to a gene. In germline, CDR1 is SEHNR, CDR2 FQNEAQ (reference sequence). CDR3 length equals 15 residues. The CDR3 nucleotides are TGTGCCAGCAGCTGGGGACTAGCGGGTACCGGGGAGCTGTTTTTT. Translation gives CASSWGLAGTGELFF. The entire variable domain, with the rest obtained from reference TRBV7-9 and TRBJ2-2, is as follows: DTGVSQNPRHKITKRGQNVTFRCDPISEHNRLYWYRQTLGQGPEFLTYFQNEAQLEKSRLLSDRFSAERPKGSFSTLEIQRTEQGDSAMYLCASSWGLAGTGELFFGEGSRLTVL.

In DNA form, the CDR3 reads TGCGCCAGCAGCTTGGACGGGACAGTCCGAACTAATGAAAAACTGTTTTTT. It codes for CASSLDGTVRTNEKLFF. The chain carries TRBV5-1 and TRBJ1-4; 7 bases line up with TRBD1. V lost 0 bases, J lost 1 base, and 6 bases stayed unmatched. The CDR3 extends over 17 amino acids. CDR1 and CDR2 from the germline V gene are SGHRS and YFSETQ.

This chain uses TRBV19 with TRBJ2-1; TRBD2 matches 8 bases. This CDR3 contains 15 residues. Germline V gene data show CDR1 as LNHDA and CDR2 as SQIVND (reference sequence). After removal of 1 base from V and 2 bases from J, the junction contained 1 base not matched to a gene. The CDR3 DNA is TGTGCCAGTAGTATAGGCGGGGGGCCCTACAATGAGCAGTTCTTC. Translating it yields CASSIGGGPYNEQFF.

This chain joins TRBV24-1 and TRBJ2-3; 9 bases fit TRBD1. Per germline, CDR1 KGHDR and CDR2 SFDVKD. The CDR3 covers 15 residues. With 3 bases clipped from V and 6 bases from J, the junction kept 6 bases outside the gene matches. CDR3 DNA sequence: TGTGCCACCAGTGATACAGGGGGCCCTTCGGATACGCAGTATTTT. Its translation: CATSDTGGPSDTQYF.

This chain joins TRBV5-1 and TRBJ2-7; 7 bases are shared with TRBD2. Germline V gives CDR1 SGHRS, CDR2 YFSETQ. The junction had 7 bases not matched to a gene; V was cut back by 4 bases and J by 3 bases. This CDR3 has 14 residues. The CDR3 DNA reads TGCGCCAGCAGCGGAACGGGGGGACTCTACGAGCAGTACTTC. This codes for CASSGTGGLYEQYF.

The chain uses TRBV6-1 and TRBJ2-2, with 15 bases matching TRBD2. V shed 2 bases, J shed 3 bases, and the junction held 7 bases outside the gene matches. Germline CDR1 reads MNHNS; CDR2 reads SASEGT. The CDR3 length is 19 residues. The CDR3 DNA reads TGTGCCAGCAGTGAAAAAGGACTAGCGGGGGGGTTTCACACCGGGGAGCTGTTTTTT. As protein: CASSEKGLAGGFHTGELFF.

The gene calls are TRBV6-5 and TRBJ1-1; 8 bases map to TRBD1. The CDR3 has 15 amino acids. After removal of 6 bases from V and 1 base from J, the junction contained 7 bases not matched to a gene. Per germline, CDR1 MNHEY and CDR2 SVGAGI. The CDR3 sequence: CASSRSGTGNTEAFF. The CDR3 nucleotides are TGTGCCAGCAGCCGATCCGGGACAGGGAACACTGAAGCTTTCTTT.

The rearrangement links TRBV28 to TRBJ1-1; tentative D call: TRBD1 (5 bases). Germline CDR1 is MDHEN and CDR2 is SYDVKM. The CDR3 totals 19 residues. V shed 5 bases and J shed 5 bases, with 30 bases lying between them. The DNA of the CDR3 is TGTGCCAGCAGTACCGGGACTTTCAATTGGAATACTAACTGGACTGAAGCTTTCTTT. It specifies CASSTGTFNWNTNWTEAFF.

For the CDR3, the DNA is TGTGCCAGCAGCCCCCGGGACAGGGGGAAGCCCCAGCATTTT. Encoded protein: CASSPRDRGKPQHF. The chain links TRBV3-1 (or the pseudogene TRBV3-2) to TRBJ1-5, with 11 bases fitting TRBD1. V gave up 4 bases and J gave up 8 bases; unmatched junction bases: 4. The CDR3 loop spans 14 amino acids. The germline V gene encodes CDR1 LGHDT and CDR2 YNNKEL (reference sequence).

This chain links TRBV20-1 with TRBJ2-3; TRBD1 agrees at 12 bases. This CDR3 region has 16 residues. With V trimmed by 3 bases and J by 5 bases, 9 bases remained unmatched. Germline loops: CDR1 DFQATT, CDR2 SNEGSKA (reference sequence). The DNA for the CDR3 is TGCAGTGCTAGTGATCGGGGACAGGGGGCTGGAGATACGCAGTATTTT. Its translation is CSASDRGQGAGDTQYF.

The chain couples TRBV20-1 to TRBJ1-2, with D tentatively TRBD1 (6 bases). The germline V and J ends were trimmed by 5 bases and 9 bases, with 13 bases remaining between them. The CDR3 is 11 residues long. Germline CDR1 is DFQATT and CDR2 is SNEGSKA (reference sequence). The CDR3 DNA follows: TGCAGTGCTTTCGAGGGGGTGAGCTACACCTTC. The encoded protein is CSAFEGVSYTF.

The J gene is TRBJ2-3, the V gene TRBV5-1; 8 bases align to TRBD2. Trimming removed 1 base from V and 4 bases from J; junction bases left unmatched: 11. The CDR3 is made up of 17 amino acids. CDR1 is SGHRS and CDR2 is YFSETQ in the germline V gene. The CDR3 nucleotides are TGCGCCAGCAGCTTGAGGGCTGTAGCGGGGTGGCCAGATACGCAGTATTTT. Translating gives CASSLRAVAGWPDTQYF.

The V and J genes are TRBV2 and TRBJ2-7; 9 bases fit TRBD2. This CDR3 is 14 amino acids long. Losses at the gene ends were 3 bases for V and 7 bases for J; bases not matched to a gene: 7. Germline loops: CDR1 SNHLY, CDR2 FYNNEI. The CDR3 sequence: CASSEVAGVGEQYF. The CDR3 DNA follows: TGTGCCAGCAGTGAGGTAGCGGGGGTGGGTGAGCAGTACTTC. Filled out from reference TRBV2 and TRBJ2-7, the complete variable domain reads EPEVTQTPSHQVTQMGQEVILRCVPISNHLYFYWYRQILGQKVEFLVSFYNNEISEKSEIFDDQFSVERPDGSNFTLKIRSTKLEDSAMYFCASSEVAGVGEQYFGPGTRLTVT.